This paragraph covers one TCR beta chain sequence. Its cognate antigen is unknown. Per germline, CDR1 SNHLY and CDR2 FYNNEI. V lost 8 bases to trimming and J lost 10 bases; unmatched junction nucleotides: 4. This CDR3 is built from 12 residues. This sample stems from a study of cytomegalovirus exposure and HLA in healthy donors. Points from the study as a whole: Across donors, sequencing depth was assumed by presence/absence analyses to be roughly uniform. Through in vitro validation, three CMV-associated chains were shown to be specific for CMV antigens. Later genetic work tied a missense DCLRE1C variant to beta-chain V and J trimming.

13 Jbeta primers and 60 Vbeta primers were used for the PCR. TCRdb's table, derived via immunoSEQ multiplex PCR, lists solely in-frame clones and lacks some. Its table records about 25,000 clones. V and J are TRBV2 and TRBJ2-1; 11 bases fit TRBD2. This clonotype was sampled from a male donor in good health and CMV-seropositive. Material for sequencing was PBMCs. The DNA of the CDR3 is TGTGCCAGCCTAGCGGGGGGACGAGAGCAGTTCTTC. It yields the protein CASLAGGREQFF.